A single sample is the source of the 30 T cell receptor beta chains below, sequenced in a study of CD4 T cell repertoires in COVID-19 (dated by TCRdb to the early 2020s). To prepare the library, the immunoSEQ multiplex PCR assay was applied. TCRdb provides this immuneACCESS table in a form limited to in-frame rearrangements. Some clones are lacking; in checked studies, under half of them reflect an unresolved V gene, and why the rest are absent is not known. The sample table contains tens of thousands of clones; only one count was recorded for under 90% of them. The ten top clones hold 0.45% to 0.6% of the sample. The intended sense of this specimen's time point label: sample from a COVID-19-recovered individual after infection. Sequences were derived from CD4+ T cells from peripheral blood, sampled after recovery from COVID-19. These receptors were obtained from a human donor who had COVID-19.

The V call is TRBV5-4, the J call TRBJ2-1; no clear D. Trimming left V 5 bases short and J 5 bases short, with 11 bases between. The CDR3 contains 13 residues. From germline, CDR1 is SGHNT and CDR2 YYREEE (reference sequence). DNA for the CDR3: TGTGCCAGCAGAAACCGGATGAACAATGAGCAGTTCTTC. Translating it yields CASRNRMNNEQFF.

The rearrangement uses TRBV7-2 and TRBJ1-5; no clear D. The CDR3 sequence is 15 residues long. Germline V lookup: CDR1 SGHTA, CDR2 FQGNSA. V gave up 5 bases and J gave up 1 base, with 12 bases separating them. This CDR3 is CASSVGDSSNQPQHF. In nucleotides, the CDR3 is TGTGCCAGCAGCGTGGGCGACTCGAGCAATCAGCCCCAGCATTTT.

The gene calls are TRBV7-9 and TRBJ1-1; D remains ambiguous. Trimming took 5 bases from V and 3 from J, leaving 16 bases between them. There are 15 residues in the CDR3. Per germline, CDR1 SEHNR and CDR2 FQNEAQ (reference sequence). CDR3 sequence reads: CASSLPGGRDTEAFF. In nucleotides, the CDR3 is TGTGCCAGCAGCCTCCCAGGAGGGCGGGACACTGAAGCTTTCTTT.

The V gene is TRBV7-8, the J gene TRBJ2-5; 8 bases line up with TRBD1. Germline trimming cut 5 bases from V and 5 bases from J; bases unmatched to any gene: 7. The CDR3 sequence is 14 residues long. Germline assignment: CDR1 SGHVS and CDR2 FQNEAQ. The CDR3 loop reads CASSTPTGAETQYF. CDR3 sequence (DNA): TGTGCCAGCAGCACGCCGACAGGGGCTGAGACCCAGTACTTC.

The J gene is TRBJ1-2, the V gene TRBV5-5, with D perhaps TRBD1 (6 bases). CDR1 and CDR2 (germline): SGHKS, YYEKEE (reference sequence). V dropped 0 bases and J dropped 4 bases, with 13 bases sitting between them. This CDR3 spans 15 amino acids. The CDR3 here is CASSLDNGGLYGYTF. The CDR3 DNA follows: TGTGCCAGCAGCTTGGATAACGGGGGGCTCTATGGCTACACCTTC.

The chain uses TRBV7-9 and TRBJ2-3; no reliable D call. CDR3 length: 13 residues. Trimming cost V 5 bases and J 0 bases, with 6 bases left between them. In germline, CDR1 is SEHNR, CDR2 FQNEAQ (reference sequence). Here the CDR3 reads CASSLSSTDTQYF. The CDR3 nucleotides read TGTGCCAGCAGCCTTTCTAGCACAGATACGCAGTATTTT.

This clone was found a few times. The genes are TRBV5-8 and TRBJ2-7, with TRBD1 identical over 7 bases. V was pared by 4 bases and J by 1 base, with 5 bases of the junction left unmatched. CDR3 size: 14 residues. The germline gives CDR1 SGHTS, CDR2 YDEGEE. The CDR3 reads CASSRPQGSYEQYF. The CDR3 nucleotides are TGTGCCAGCAGCCGACCACAGGGGTCCTACGAGCAGTACTTC.

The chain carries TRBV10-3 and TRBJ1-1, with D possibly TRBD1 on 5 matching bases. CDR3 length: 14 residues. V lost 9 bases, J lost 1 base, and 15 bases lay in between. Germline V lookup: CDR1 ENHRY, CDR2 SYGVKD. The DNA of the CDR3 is TGTGCCATACGTACCGGGACGTCGAACACTGAAGCTTTCTTT. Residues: CAIRTGTSNTEAFF.

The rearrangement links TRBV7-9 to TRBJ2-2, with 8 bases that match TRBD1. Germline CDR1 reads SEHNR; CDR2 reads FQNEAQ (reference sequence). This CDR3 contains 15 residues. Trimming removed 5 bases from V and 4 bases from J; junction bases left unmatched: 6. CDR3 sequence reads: CASSEDRDITGELFF. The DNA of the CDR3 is TGTGCCAGCAGCGAGGACAGGGACATCACCGGGGAGCTGTTTTTT.

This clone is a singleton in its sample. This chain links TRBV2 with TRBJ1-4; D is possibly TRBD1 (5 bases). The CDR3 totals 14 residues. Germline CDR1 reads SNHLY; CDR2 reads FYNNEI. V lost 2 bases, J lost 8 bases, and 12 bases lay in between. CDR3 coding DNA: TGTGCCAGCAGTGAATTCGGGACGGGGGAAAAACTGTTTTTT. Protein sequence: CASSEFGTGEKLFF.

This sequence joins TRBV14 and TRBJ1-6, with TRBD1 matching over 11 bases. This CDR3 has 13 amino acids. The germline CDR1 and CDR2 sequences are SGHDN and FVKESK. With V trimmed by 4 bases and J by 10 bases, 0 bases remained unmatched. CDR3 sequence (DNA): TGTGCCAGCAGCCGGACAGGGGGCTCACCCCTCCACTTT. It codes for CASSRTGGSPLHF.

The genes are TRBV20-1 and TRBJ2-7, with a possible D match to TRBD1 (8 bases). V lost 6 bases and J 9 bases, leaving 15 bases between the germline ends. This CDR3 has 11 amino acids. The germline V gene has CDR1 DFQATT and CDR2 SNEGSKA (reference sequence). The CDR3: CSAQQGEGQYF. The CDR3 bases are TGCAGTGCGCAACAGGGGGAGGGGCAGTACTTC.

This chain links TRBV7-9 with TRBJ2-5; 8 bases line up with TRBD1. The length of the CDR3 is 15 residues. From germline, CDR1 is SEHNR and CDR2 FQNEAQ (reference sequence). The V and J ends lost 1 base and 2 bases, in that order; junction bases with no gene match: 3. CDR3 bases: TGTGCCAGCAGCTTAGGGACAGGGCCACAAGAGACCCAGTACTTC. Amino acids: CASSLGTGPQETQYF.

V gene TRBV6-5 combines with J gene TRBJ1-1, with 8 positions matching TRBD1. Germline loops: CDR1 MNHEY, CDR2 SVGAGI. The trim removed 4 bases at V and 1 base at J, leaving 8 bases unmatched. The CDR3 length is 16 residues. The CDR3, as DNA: TGTGCCAGCAGTTCTCCGGGACAGGCCACGAACACTGAAGCTTTCTTT. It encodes CASSSPGQATNTEAFF.

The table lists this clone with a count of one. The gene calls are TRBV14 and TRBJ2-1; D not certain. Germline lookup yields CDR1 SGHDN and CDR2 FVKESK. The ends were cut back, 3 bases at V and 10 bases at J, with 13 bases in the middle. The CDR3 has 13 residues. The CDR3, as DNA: TGTGCCAGCAGCCAGGAAGTCCAGATAGAGCAGTTCTTC. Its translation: CASSQEVQIEQFF.

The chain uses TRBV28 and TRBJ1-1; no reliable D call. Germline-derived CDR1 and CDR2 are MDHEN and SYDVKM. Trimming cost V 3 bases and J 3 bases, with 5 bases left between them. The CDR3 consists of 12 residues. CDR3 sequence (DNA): TGTGCCAGCAGTTTGGCCTACACTGAAGCTTTCTTT. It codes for CASSLAYTEAFF.

The CDR3 reads CASSTGTGRYEQYF. Here the CDR3 DNA reads TGTGCCAGCAGCACCGGGACAGGGCGGTACGAGCAGTACTTC. The chain combines TRBV7-3 with TRBJ2-7; 9 bases align to TRBD1. The length of the CDR3 is 14 residues. The germline CDR1 and CDR2 sequences are SGHTA and FQGTGA. Losses at the gene ends were 5 bases for V and 4 bases for J; bases not matched to a gene: 6.

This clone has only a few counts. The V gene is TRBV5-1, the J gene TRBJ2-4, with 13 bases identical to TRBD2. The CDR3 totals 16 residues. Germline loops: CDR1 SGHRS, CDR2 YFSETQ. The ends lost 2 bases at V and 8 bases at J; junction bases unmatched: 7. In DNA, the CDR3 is TGCGCCAGCAGCTTCACGGGACTAGCGGGAATCGACATTCAGTACTTC. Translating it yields CASSFTGLAGIDIQYF.

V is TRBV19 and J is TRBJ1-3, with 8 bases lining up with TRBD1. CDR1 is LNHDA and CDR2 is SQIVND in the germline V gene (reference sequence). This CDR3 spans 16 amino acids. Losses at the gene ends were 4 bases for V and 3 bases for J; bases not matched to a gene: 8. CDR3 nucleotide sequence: TGTGCCAGTAGTAACTTTTTCACAGGGGGTGGAAACACCATATATTTT. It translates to CASSNFFTGGGNTIYF.

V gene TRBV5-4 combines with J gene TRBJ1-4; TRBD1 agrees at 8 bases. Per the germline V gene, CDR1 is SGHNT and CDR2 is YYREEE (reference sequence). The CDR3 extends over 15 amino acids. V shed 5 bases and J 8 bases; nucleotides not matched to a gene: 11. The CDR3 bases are TGTGCCAGCAGAAACCAGGGGGCGAGTGGGGAAAAACTGTTTTTT. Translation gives CASRNQGASGEKLFF.

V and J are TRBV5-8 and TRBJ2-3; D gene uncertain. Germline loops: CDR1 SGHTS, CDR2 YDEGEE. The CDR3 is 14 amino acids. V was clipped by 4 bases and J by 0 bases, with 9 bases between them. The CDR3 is CASSPRPSTDTQYF. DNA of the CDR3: TGTGCCAGCAGCCCGAGACCTAGCACAGATACGCAGTATTTT.

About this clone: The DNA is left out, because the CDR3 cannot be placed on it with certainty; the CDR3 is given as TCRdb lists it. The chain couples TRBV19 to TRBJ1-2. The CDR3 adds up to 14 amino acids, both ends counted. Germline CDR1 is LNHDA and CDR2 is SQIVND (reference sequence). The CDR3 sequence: CASTSGRTADGYTF.

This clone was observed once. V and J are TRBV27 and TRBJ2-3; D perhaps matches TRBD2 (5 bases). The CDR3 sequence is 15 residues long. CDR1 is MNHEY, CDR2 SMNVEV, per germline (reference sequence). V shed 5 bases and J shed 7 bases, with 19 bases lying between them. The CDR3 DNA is TGTGCCAGCAGTCAAACTAGGGCGGAAGCGTATACGCAGTATTTT. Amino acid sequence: CASSQTRAEAYTQYF.

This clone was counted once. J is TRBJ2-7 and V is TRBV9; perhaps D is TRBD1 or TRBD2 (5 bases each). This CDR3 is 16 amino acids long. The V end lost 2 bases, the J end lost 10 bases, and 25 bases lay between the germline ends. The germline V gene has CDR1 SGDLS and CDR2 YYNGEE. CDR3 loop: CASSVDTGGPTTPQYF. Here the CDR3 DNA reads TGTGCCAGCAGCGTGGACACTGGGGGACCAACCACTCCTCAGTACTTC.

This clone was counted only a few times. CDR3 region: CASSLAALGEQYF. In DNA form, the CDR3 reads TGTGCCAGCAGCCTCGCGGCCTTAGGCGAGCAGTACTTC. The V and J genes are TRBV3-1 (or the pseudogene TRBV3-2) and TRBJ2-7; D is ambiguous. This CDR3 has 13 amino acids. Trimming cost V 4 bases and J 6 bases, with 13 bases left between them. CDR1 is LGHDT and CDR2 is YNNKEL in the germline V gene (reference sequence).

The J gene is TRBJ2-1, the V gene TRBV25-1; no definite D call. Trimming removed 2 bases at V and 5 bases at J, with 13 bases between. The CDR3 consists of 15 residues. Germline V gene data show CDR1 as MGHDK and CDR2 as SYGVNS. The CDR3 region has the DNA TGTGCCAGCAGTGAAGGCGGAGTAAGCGACAATGAGCAGTTCTTC. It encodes CASSEGGVSDNEQFF.

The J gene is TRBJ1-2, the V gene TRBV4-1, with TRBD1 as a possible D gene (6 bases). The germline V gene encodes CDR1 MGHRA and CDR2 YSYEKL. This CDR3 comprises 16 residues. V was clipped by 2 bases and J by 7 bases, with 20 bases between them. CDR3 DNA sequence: TGCGCCAGCAGCCAAACGCCACAGGGTTCCATTCTTGGCTACACCTTC. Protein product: CASSQTPQGSILGYTF.

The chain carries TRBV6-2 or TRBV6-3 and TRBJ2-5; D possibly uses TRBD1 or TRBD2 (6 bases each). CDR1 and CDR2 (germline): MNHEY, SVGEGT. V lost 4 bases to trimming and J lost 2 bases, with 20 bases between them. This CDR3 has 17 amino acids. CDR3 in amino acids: CASSSVLGGGRQETQYF. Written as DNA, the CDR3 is TGTGCCAGCAGTTCGGTCCTAGGAGGGGGGCGGCAAGAGACCCAGTACTTC.

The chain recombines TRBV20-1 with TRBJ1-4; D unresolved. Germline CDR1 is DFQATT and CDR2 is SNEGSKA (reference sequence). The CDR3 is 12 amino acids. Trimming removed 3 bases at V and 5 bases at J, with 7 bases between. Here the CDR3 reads CSASFQNEKLFF. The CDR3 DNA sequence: TGCAGTGCTAGTTTTCAAAATGAAAAACTGTTTTTT.

The CDR3 region is CASSIQGNTEAFF. The CDR3 region has the DNA TGCGCCAGCAGCATACAGGGGAACACTGAAGCTTTCTTT. The chain combines TRBV5-1 with TRBJ1-1; D is perhaps TRBD1 (6 bases). The CDR3 runs to 13 residues. Germline lookup yields CDR1 SGHRS and CDR2 YFSETQ. V gave up 4 bases and J gave up 1 base, with 8 bases separating them.